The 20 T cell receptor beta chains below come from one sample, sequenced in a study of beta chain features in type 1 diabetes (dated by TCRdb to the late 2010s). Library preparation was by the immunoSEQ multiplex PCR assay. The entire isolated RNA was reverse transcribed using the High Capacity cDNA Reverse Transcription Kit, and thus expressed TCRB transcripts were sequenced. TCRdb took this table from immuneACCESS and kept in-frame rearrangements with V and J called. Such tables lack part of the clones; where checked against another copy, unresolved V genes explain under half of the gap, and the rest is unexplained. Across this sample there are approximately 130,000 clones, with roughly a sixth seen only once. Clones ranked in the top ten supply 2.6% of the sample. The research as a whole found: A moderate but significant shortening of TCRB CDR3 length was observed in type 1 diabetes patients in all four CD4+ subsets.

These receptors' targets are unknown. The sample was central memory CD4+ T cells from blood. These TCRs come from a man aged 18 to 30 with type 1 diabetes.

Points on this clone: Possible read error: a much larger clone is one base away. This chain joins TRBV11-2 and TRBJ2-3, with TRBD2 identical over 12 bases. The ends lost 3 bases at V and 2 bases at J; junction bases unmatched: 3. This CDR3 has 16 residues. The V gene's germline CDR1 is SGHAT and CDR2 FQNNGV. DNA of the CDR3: TGTGCCAGCAGCTTTAGGACTAGCGGGAACACAGATACGCAGTATTTT. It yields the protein CASSFRTSGNTDTQYF. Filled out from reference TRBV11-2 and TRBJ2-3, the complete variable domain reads EAGVAQSPRYKIIEKRQSVAFWCNPISGHATLYWYQQILGQGPKLLIQFQNNGVVDDSQLPKDRFSAERLKGVDSTLKIQPAKLEDSAVYLCASSFRTSGNTDTQYFGPGTRLTVL.

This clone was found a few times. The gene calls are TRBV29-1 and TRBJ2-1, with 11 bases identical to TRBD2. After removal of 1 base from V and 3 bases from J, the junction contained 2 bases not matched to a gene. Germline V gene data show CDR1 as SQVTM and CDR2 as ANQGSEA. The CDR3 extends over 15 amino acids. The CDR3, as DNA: TGCAGCGTTGAAGGGGGGACTAGCGGCTACAATGAGCAGTTCTTC. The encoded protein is CSVEGGTSGYNEQFF.

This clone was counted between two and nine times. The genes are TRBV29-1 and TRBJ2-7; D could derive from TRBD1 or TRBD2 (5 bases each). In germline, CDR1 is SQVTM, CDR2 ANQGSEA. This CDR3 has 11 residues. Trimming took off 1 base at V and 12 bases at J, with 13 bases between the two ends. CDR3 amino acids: CSVEVGTAAYF. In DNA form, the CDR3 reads TGCAGCGTTGAAGTAGGGACGGCCGCGTACTTC.

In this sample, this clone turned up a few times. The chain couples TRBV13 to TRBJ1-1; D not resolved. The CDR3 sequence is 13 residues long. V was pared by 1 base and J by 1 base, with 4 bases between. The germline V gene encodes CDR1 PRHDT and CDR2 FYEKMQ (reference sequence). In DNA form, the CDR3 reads TGTGCCAGCAGCTTAGAACGGAACACTGAAGCTTTCTTT. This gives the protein CASSLERNTEAFF.

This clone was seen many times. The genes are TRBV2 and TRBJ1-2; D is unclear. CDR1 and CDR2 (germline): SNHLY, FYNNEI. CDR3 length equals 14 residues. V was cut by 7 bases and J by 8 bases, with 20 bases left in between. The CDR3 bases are TGTGCCAGCACCCCCCGCCCGGACGTAATAGGCTACACCTTC. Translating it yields CASTPRPDVIGYTF.

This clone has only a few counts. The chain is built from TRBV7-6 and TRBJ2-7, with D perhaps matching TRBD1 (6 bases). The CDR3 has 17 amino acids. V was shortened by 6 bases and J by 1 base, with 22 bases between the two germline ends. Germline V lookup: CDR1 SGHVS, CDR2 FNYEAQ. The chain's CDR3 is CASSLTGRGRDSYEQYF. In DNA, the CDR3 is TGTGCCAGCAGTCTGACGGGCAGGGGAAGGGATTCCTACGAGCAGTACTTC.

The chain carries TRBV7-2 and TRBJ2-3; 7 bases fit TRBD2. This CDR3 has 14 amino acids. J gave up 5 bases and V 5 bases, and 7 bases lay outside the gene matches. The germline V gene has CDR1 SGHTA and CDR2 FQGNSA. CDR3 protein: CASSALTSLDTQYF. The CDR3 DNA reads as TGTGCCAGCAGCGCCCTGACTAGCTTAGATACGCAGTATTTT.

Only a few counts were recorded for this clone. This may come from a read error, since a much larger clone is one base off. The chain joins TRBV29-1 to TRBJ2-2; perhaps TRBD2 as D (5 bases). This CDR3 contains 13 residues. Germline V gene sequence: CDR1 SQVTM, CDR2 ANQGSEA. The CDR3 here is CRVLPSWAGELFF. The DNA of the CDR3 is TGCCGCGTTCTCCCTAGCTGGGCCGGGGAGCTGTTTTTT.

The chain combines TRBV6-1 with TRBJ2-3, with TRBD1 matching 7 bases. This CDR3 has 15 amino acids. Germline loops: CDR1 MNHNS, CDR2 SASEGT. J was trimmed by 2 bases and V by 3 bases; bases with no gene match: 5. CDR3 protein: CASSEGTAYTDTQYF. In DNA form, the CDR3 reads TGTGCCAGCAGTGAGGGGACAGCCTACACAGATACGCAGTATTTT.

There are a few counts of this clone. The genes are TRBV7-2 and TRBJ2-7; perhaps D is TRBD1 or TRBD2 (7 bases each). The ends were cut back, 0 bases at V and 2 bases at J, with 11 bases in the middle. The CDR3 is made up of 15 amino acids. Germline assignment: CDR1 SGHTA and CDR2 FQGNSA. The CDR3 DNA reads TGTGCCAGCAGCTTAGCGGGAGGGGGCCCCTACGAGCAGTACTTC. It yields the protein CASSLAGGGPYEQYF.

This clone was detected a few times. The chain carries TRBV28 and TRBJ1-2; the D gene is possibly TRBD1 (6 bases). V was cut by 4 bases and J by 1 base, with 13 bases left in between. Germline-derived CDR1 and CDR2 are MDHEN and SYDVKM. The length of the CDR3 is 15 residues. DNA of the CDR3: TGTGCCAGCAGTTCCGACGGACAGCTTAACTATGGCTACACCTTC. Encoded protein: CASSSDGQLNYGYTF.

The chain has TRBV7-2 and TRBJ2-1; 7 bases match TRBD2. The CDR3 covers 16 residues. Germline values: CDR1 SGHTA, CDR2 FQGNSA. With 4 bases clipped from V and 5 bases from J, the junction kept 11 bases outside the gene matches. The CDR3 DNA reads TGTGCCAGCAGCTATACCCCGGGACTACCTGACAATGAGCAGTTCTTC. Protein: CASSYTPGLPDNEQFF.

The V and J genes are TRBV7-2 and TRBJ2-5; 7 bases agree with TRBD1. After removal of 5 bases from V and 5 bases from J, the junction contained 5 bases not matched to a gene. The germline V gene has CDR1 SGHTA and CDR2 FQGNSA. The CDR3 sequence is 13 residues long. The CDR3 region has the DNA TGTGCCAGCAGCCCCCAGGGGGTTGAGACCCAGTACTTC. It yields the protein CASSPQGVETQYF.

DNA of the CDR3: TGTGCCAGCAGTTACTGGGGGGCGAGCCGGGATACGCAGTATTTT. This gives the protein CASSYWGASRDTQYF. The genes are TRBV6-5 and TRBJ2-3; either TRBD1 or TRBD2 may fit D (6 bases each). This CDR3 has 15 residues. Trimming stripped 1 base from V and 6 bases from J, with 14 bases between. Germline CDR1 MNHEY, CDR2 SVGAGI.

CDR3 sequence reads: CASSVEVDSPDQPQHF. The CDR3 coding sequence is TGTGCCAGCAGTGTTGAAGTCGACAGCCCGGATCAGCCCCAGCATTTT. The chain has TRBV5-7 and TRBJ1-5, with D possibly TRBD1 on 5 matching bases. TRBV5-7 is reported as an ORF; its role is uncertain. The CDR3 is 16 residues long. With 5 bases removed from V and 5 bases from J, the gap between germline ends came to 20 bases.

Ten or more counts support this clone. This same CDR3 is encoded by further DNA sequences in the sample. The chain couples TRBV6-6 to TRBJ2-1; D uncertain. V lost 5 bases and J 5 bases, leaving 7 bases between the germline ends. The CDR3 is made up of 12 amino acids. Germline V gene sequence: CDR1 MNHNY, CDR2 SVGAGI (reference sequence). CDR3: CASSPGDNEQFF. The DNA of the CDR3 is TGTGCCAGCAGTCCCGGCGACAATGAGCAGTTCTTC.

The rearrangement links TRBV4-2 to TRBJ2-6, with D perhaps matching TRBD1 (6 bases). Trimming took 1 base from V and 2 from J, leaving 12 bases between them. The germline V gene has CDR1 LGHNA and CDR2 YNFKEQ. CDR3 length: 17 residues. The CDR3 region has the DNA TGTGCCAGCAGCCAAGCCCCCAACAGGGCTGGGGCCAACGTCCTGACTTTC. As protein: CASSQAPNRAGANVLTF.

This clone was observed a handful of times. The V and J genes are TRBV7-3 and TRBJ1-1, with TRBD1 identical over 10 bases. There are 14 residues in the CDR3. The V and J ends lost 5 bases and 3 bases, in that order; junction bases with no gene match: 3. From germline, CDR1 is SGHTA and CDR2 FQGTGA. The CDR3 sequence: CASSLDRGHTEAFF. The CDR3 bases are TGTGCCAGCAGCCTCGACAGGGGGCACACTGAAGCTTTCTTT.

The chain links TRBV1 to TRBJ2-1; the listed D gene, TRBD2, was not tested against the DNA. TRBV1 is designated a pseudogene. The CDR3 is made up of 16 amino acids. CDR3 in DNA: TGCACCAGCAGCCAACCAGCGGGGGTAAGTAACAATGAGCAGTTCTTC. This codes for CTSSQPAGVSNNEQFF.

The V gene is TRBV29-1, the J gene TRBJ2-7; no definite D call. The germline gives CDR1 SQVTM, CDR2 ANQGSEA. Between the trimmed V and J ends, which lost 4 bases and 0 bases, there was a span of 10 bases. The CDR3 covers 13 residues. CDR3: CSVGVRLSYEQYF. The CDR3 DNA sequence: TGCAGCGTTGGTGTCAGGCTCTCCTACGAGCAGTACTTC.